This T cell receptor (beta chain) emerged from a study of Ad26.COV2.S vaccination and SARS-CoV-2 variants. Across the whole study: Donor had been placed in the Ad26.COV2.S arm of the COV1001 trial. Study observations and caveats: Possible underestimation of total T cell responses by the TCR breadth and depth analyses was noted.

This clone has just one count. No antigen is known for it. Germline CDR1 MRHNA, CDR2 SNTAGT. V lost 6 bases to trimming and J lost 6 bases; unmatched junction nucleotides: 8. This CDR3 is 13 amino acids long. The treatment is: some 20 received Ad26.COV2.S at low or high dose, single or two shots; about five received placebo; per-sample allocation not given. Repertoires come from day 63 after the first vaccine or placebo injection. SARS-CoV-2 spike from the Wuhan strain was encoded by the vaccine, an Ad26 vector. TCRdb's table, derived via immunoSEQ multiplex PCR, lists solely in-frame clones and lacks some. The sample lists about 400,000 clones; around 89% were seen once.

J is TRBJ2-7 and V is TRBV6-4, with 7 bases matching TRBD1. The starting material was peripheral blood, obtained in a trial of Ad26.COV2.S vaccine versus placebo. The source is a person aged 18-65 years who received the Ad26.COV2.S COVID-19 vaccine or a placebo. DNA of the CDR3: TGTGCCAGCAGCCAGACAGGGTTGTCCGAGCAGTACTTC. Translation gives CASSQTGLSEQYF.